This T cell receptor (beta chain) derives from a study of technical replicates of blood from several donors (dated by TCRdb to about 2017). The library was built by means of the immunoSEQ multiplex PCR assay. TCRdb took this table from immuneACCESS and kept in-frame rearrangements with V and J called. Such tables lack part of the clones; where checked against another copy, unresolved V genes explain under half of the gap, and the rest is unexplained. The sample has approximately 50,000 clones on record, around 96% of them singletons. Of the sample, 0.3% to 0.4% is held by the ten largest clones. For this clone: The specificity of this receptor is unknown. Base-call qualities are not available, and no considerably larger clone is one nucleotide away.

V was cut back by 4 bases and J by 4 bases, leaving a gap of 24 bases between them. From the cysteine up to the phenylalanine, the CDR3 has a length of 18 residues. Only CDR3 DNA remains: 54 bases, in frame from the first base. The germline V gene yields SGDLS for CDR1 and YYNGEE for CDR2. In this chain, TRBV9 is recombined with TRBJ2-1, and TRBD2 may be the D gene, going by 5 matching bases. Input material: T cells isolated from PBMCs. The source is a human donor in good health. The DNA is TGTGCCAGCAGCCCAATTAAACGACCGTCGAGGACTTACAATGAGCAGTTCTTC. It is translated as CASSPIKRPSRTYNEQFF.